The entry below gives a single TCR beta chain sequence along with its context. Only in-frame clones appear in the TCRdb table, and some are missing; sequencing was by immunoSEQ multiplex PCR. The sample consists of 100,000 to 150,000 clones, approximately 90% of them appearing once. This entry belongs to a study of control samples from healthy donors and cancer patients. The ends were cut back, 2 bases at V and 6 bases at J, with 8 bases in the middle. Germline V CDR1 and CDR2: MNHNY, SVGAGI (reference sequence). CDR3 length: 13 amino acids. The sequenced material came from blood. The chain is built from TRBV6-6 and TRBJ1-5; D unclear. This TCR was sampled from a man aged 25 to 45 in good health. The CDR3, as DNA: TGTGCCAGCAGTTACGGTCTGAGTCAGCCCCAGCATTTT. Residues: CASSYGLSQPQHF.